The clone carrying this T cell receptor beta chain has just a few counts. What it binds is unknown. These data come from a study of shared clonotypes between healthy human individuals. General study points: A limitation of the genetic and exposure-history diversity represented arose from few donors. Naive subsets, compared against memory subsets, generally had larger estimated richness values. Among non-shared clonotypes, generation probabilities were lower than among those shared by all four donors.

The J segment lost 3 bases and the V segment lost 5 bases, leaving 4 bases of the junction unmatched. Per the germline V gene, CDR1 is SGHVS and CDR2 is FQNEAQ. The CDR3 totals 13 residues. The CD4+ fraction was divided into a CD45RA+ naive subset and a CD45RA-negative memory subset. Data came from immunoSEQ multiplex PCR; TCRdb stores just in-frame clones and leaves some out. The table records hundreds of thousands of clones, around 74% of them present only once. Source material: memory CD4+ T cells sorted from blood. As to subset: CD45RA-negative fraction. The J gene is TRBJ2-7, the V gene TRBV7-8, with 7 bases aligning to TRBD1. The TCR originated in a man aged 25 to 40 in good health. The CDR3 loop reads CASSRGQYYEQYF. DNA of the CDR3: TGTGCCAGCAGCCGGGGACAGTACTACGAGCAGTACTTC. The full variable domain, with the rest looked up from reference TRBV7-8 and TRBJ2-7, is GAGVSQSPRYKVAKRGQDVALRCDPISGHVSLFWYQQALGQGPEFLTYFQNEAQLDKSGLPSDRFFAERPEGSVSTLKIQRTQQEDSAVYLCASSRGQYYEQYFGPGTRLTVT.